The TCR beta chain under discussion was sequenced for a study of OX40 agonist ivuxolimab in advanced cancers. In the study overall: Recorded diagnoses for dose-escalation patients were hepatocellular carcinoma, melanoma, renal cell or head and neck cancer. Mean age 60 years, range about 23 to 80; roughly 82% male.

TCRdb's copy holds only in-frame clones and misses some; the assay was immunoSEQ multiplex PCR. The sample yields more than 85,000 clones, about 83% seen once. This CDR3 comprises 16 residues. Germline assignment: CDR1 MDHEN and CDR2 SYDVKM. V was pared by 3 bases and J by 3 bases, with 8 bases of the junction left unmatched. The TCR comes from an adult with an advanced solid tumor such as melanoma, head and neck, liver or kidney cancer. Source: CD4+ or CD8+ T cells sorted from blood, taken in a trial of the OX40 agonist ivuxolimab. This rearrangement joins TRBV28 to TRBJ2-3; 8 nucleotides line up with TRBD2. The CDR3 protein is CASSLGLAGATDTQYF. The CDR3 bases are TGTGCCAGCAGTTTGGGTCTAGCGGGCGCGACAGATACGCAGTATTTT.